These T cell receptor beta chains were read from a single sample in a study of shared clonotypes between healthy human individuals. Method: immunoSEQ multiplex PCR; TCRdb's copy keeps in-frame clones and lacks some. The sample holds about 600,000 clones, approximately 97% seen once. Sequenced sample: naive CD4+ T cells sorted from blood. The receptors come from a woman in her thirties in good health. The CDR3 runs from the conserved cysteine through the conserved F or W.

v_call,j_call,cdr3_aa
TRBV10-1,TRBJ2-2,CASSESKGGPGELFF
TRBV2,TRBJ2-7,CASNPQGSAYEQYF
TRBV9,TRBJ2-4,CASSVEAGITVAKNIQYF
TRBV6-1,TRBJ1-3,CATGTVGSGNTIYF
TRBV5-6,TRBJ2-7,CASSLSSYEQYF
TRBV27,TRBJ2-3,CASSLTPSDTQYF
TRBV11-3,TRBJ2-1,CASSATRGRNEQFF
TRBV27,TRBJ2-1,CASSYGPGTSSSAEQFF
TRBV28,TRBJ1-1,CASPPSSGLPAEAFF
TRBV11-1,TRBJ2-2,CASLKGEGSTSSLTGELFF
TRBV4-1,TRBJ1-6,CASSQSDRDNSPLHF
TRBV29-1,TRBJ2-5,CSATSDQETQYF
TRBV27,TRBJ1-5,CASSFGGPNQPQHF
TRBV5-1,TRBJ1-4,CASSVDGATNEKLFF
TRBV19,TRBJ1-1,CASSQGAQTEAFF
TRBV5-6,TRBJ1-5,CASSLVGAMQPQHF
TRBV11-3,TRBJ2-7,CASSLSGFNEQYF
TRBV13,TRBJ1-2,CASSLGAGQRGYTF
TRBV5-1,TRBJ1-1,CASSEDPDGTEAFF
TRBV4-1,TRBJ2-1,CASSHPRGLAGGPRSYNEQFF
TRBV10-2,TRBJ2-5,CASRDGRPSGYQETQYF
TRBV28,TRBJ2-7,CASSLVGWGSIAEQYF
TRBV7-9,TRBJ1-1,CASSPIGGLNTEAFF
TRBV19,TRBJ2-5,CASSDSGRRIETQYF
TRBV18,TRBJ2-4,CASSPPGLAKNIQYF
TRBV29-1,TRBJ1-4,CSVTMEANEKLFF
TRBV19,TRBJ1-4,CASSTPATNEKLFF
TRBV7-9,TRBJ1-1,CASSNDRVDYLAFF
TRBV6-6,TRBJ2-7,CASWEGSYEQYF
TRBV10-3,TRBJ1-5,CAIREGTADSNQPQHF
TRBV11-2,TRBJ2-3,CASSLVLASADTQYF
TRBV10-2,TRBJ1-2,CASSESGARTYGYTF
TRBV30,TRBJ2-2,CAWSDGGAGELFF
TRBV4-2,TRBJ1-4,CASSSRGQDEKLFF
TRBV10-2,TRBJ2-7,CASRTGQIYEQYF
TRBV13,TRBJ2-5,CASSARGVSPETQYF
TRBV2,TRBJ1-4,CASSGELNEKLFF
TRBV18,-,CASSPPSSGSGIYEQYF
TRBV29-1,TRBJ2-3,CSVVPARPDTQYF
TRBV7-2,TRBJ1-5,CASSSQRGTAKTEPQHF
TRBV18,TRBJ2-1,CASSPDAGEQFF
TRBV6-6,TRBJ1-2,CASSDQTGGHYGYTF
TRBV27,TRBJ2-1,CASSLRASGIYNEQFF
TRBV4-1,TRBJ1-2,CASSQHRDSRDYGYTF
TRBV10-3,TRBJ2-2,CAISRDPTGELFF
TRBV29-1,TRBJ2-7,CSVAVTGGYLYEQYF
TRBV6-5,TRBJ2-7,CASLDRTYEQYF
TRBV18,TRBJ1-2,CASSPLRDGYTF
TRBV28,TRBJ1-6,CATHTQGANSPLHF
TRBV28,TRBJ2-7,CASSLTGGVYEQYF
TRBV27,TRBJ2-7,CASSLSRVSYEQYF
TRBV11-3,TRBJ2-1,CASSLGSSSYNEQFF
TRBV4-1,TRBJ2-3,CASTSNRDRSTDTQYF
TRBV2,TRBJ2-1,CASTESTGGFF
TRBV27,TRBJ1-6,CASMQGSNSPLHF
TRBV28,TRBJ2-7,CASSPSGGLAVYEQYF
TRBV5-1,-,CASSLRQGAHEQYF